The TCR beta chain described here comes from a study of T and B cells in COVID-19 patients. Study as a whole: COVID-19 patients gave peripheral blood either during active infection or after recovery. Critical illness requiring mechanical ventilation or extracorporeal membrane oxygenation affected 12 of 20 active-infection patients. The recovered cohort's median age was approximately 37 years, versus less than 70 years in active infection.

TRB rearrangements were amplified by multiplex PCR with BIOMED2 TRB-A/B primers. TCRdb processed the multiplex PCR reads anew with MiXCR; each CDR3 protein has one entry. This table holds fewer than 15,000 distinct CDR3 sequences, around 25% found once. Blood genomic DNA input for TRB amplification was roughly 220-500 ng. This TCR was recovered from a human donor who had recovered from COVID-19. Input material: blood.

The CDR3 loop is CSAINLPVNEQFF. CDR3 sequence (DNA): TGCAGTGCTATTAACTTGCCAGTCAATGAGCAGTTCTTC. The chain combines TRBV20-1 with TRBJ2-1; D not resolved. Germline V gene sequence: CDR1 DFQATT, CDR2 SNEGSKA (reference sequence). The germline V and J ends were trimmed by 4 bases and 6 bases, with 13 bases remaining between them. This CDR3 is built from 13 residues.